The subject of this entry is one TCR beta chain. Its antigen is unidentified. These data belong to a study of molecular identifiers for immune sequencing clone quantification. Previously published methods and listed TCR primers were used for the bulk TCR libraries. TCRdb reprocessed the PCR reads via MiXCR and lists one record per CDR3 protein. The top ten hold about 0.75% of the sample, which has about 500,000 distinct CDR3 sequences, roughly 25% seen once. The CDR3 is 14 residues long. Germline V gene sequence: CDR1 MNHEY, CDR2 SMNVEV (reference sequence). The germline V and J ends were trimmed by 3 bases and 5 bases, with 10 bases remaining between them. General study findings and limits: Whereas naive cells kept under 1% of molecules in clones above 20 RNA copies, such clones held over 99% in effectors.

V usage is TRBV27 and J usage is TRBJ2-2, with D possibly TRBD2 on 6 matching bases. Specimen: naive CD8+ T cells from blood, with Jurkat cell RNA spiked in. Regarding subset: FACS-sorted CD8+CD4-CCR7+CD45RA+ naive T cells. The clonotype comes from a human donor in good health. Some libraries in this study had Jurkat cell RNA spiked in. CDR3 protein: CASSFGGVTGELFF. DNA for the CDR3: TGTGCCAGCAGTTTCGGAGGGGTGACCGGGGAGCTGTTTTTT.